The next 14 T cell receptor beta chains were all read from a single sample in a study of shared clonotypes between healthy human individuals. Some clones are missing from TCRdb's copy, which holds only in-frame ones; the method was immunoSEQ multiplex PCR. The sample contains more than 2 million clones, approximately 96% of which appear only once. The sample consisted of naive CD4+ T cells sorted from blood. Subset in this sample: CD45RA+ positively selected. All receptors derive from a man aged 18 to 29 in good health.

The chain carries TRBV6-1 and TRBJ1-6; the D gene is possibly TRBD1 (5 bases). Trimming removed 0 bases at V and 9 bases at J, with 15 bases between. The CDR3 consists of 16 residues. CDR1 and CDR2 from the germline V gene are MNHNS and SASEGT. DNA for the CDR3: TGTGCCAGCAGTGAAGCGCAGGGCACCCCGGCTTCACCCCTCCACTTT. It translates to CASSEAQGTPASPLHF.

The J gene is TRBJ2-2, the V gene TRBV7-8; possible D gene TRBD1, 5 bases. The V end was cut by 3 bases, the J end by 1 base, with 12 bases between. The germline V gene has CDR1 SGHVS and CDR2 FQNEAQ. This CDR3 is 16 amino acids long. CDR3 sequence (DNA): TGTGCCAGCAGCTTGGGTAGGACATTGAACACCGGGGAGCTGTTTTTT. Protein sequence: CASSLGRTLNTGELFF.

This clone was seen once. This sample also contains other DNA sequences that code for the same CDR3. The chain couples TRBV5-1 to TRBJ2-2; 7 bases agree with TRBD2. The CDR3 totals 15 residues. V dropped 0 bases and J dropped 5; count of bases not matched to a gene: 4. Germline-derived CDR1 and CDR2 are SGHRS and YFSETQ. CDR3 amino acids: CASSLGGSNTGELFF. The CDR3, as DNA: TGCGCCAGCAGCTTGGGCGGGAGTAATACCGGGGAGCTGTTTTTT.

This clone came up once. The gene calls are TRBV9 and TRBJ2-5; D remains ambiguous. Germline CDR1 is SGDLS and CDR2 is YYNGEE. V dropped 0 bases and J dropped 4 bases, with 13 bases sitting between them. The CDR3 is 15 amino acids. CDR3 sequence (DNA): TGTGCCAGCAGCGTAGGTGAGACCGCTTTAGAGACCCAGTACTTC. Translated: CASSVGETALETQYF.

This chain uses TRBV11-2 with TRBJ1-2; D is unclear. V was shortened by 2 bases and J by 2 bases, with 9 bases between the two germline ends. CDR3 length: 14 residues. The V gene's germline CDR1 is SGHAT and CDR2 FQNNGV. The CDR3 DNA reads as TGTGCCAGCAGCTTATCCCAGACCAACTATGGCTACACCTTC. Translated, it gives CASSLSQTNYGYTF. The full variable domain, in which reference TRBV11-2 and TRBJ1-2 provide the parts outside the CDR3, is EAGVAQSPRYKIIEKRQSVAFWCNPISGHATLYWYQQILGQGPKLLIQFQNNGVVDDSQLPKDRFSAERLKGVDSTLKIQPAKLEDSAVYLCASSLSQTNYGYTFGSGTRLTVV.

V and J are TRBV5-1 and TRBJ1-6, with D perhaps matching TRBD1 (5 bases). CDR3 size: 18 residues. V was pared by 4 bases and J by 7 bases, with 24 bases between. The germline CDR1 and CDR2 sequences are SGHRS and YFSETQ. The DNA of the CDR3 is TGCGCCAGCAGCCCCCGTAACGGGGACCCCCAGGAGAATTCACCCCTCCACTTT. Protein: CASSPRNGDPQENSPLHF.

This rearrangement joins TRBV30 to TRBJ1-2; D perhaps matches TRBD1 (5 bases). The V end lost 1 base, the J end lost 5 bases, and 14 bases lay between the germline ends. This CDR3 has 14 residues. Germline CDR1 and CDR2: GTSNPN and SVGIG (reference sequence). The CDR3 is CAWSGPGLSYGYTF. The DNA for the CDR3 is TGTGCCTGGAGTGGACCGGGACTCAGTTATGGCTACACCTTC. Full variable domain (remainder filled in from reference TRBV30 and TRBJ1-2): SQTIHQWPATLVQPVGSPLSLECTVEGTSNPNLYWYRQAAGRGLQLLFYSVGIGQISSEVPQNLSASRPQDRQFILSSKKLLLSDSGFYLCAWSGPGLSYGYTFGSGTRLTVV.

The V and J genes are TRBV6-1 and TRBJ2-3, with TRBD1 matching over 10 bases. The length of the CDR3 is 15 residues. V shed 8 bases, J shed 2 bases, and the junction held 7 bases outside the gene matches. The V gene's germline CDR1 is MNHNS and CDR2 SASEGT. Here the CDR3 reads CASLTGQGTTDTQYF. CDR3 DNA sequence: TGTGCCAGCCTAACGGGACAGGGGACCACAGATACGCAGTATTTT.

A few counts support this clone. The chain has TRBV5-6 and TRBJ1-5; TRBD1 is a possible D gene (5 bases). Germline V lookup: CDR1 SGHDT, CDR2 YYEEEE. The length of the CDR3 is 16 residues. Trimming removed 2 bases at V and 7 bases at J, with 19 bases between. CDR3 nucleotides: TGTGCCAGCAGCTTACGGGCGCAGGGACTTCGACAGCCCCAGCATTTT. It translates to CASSLRAQGLRQPQHF.

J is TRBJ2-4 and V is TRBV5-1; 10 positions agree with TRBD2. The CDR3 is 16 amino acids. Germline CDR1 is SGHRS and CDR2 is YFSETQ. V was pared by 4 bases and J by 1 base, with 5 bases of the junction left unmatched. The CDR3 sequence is CASSLLAGAAKNIQYF. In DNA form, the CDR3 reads TGCGCCAGCAGCCTCCTAGCGGGGGCGGCCAAAAACATTCAGTACTTC. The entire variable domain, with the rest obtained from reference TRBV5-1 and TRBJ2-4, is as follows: KAGVTQTPRYLIKTRGQQVTLSCSPISGHRSVSWYQQTPGQGLQFLFEYFSETQRNKGNFPGRFSGRQFSNSRSEMNVSTLELGDSALYLCASSLLAGAAKNIQYFGAGTRLSVL.

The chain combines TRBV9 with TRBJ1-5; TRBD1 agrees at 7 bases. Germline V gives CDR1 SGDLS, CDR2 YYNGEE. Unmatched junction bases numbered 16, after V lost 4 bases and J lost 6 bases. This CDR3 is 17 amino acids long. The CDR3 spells CASSPRPSGGRSQPQHF. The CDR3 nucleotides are TGTGCCAGCAGCCCGAGACCGTCAGGGGGACGGAGTCAGCCCCAGCATTTT.

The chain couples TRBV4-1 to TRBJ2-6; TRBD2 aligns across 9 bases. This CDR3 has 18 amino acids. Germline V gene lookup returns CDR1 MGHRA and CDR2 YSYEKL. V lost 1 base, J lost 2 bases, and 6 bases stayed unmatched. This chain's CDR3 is CASSQGTQRGAGANVLTF. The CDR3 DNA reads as TGCGCCAGCAGCCAAGGTACGCAGCGGGGGGCTGGGGCCAACGTCCTGACTTTC.

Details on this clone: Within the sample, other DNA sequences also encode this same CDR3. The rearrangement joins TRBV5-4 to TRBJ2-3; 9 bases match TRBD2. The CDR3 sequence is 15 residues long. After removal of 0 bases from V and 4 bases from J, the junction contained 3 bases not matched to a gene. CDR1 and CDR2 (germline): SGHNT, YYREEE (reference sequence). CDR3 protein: CASSLGSGGADTQYF. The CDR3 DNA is TGTGCCAGCAGCTTGGGTAGCGGGGGTGCAGATACGCAGTATTTT.

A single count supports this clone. DNA of the CDR3: TGTGCCAGCAGCTTGGCAGGGGTCATGAACACTGAAGCTTTCTTT. This gives the protein CASSLAGVMNTEAFF. V is TRBV5-6 and J is TRBJ1-1; D may be TRBD1 (6 bases). V was cut by 0 bases and J by 0 bases, with 9 bases left in between. The CDR3 is 15 residues long. CDR1 and CDR2 (germline): SGHDT, YYEEEE.